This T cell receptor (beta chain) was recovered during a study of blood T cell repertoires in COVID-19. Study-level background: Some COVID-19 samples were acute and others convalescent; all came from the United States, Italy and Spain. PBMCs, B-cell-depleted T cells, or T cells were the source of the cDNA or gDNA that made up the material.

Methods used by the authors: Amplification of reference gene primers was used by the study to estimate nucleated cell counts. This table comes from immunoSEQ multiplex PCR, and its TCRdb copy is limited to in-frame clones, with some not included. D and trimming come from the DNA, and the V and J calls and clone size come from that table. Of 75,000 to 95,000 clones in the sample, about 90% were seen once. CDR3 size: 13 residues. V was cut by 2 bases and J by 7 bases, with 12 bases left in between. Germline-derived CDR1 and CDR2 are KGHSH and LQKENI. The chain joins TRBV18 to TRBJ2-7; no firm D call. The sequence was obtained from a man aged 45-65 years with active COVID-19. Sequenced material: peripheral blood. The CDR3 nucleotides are TGTGCCAGCTCACCAAGCGCGACTGGGGAGCAGTACTTC. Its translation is CASSPSATGEQYF.